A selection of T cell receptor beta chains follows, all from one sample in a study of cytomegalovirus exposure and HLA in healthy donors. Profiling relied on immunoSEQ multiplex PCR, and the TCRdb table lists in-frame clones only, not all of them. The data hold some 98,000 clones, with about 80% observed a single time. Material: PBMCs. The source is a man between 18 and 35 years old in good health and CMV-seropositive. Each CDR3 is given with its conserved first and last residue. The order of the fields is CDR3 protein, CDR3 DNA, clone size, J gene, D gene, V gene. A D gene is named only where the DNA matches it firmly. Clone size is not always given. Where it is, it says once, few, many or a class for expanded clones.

CDR3: CASSPGQGTSYEQYF; DNA: TGTGCCAGTAGTCCGGGACAGGGGACTTCCTACGAGCAGTACTTC; size: few; J: TRBJ2-7; D: TRBD1; V: TRBV19
CDR3: CASSSSPGTGGEQYF; DNA: TGCGCCAGCAGCTCCTCCCCCGGGACAGGCGGCGAGCAGTACTTC; size: -; J: TRBJ2-7; D: TRBD1; V: TRBV5-1
CDR3: CASSSPGQETQYF; DNA: TGTGCCAGCAGTTCACCGGGTCAAGAGACCCAGTACTTC; size: -; J: TRBJ2-5; D: -; V: TRBV28
CDR3: CASSISAYNEQFF; DNA: TGTGCCAGCAGTATATCAGCGTACAATGAGCAGTTCTTC; size: -; J: TRBJ2-1; D: -; V: TRBV6-5
CDR3: CASSFSLGQGVNEQFF; DNA: TGTGCCAGCAGTTTCTCGCTCGGACAGGGAGTCAATGAGCAGTTCTTC; size: -; J: TRBJ2-1; D: TRBD1; V: TRBV28
CDR3: CASSIGWGGAEAFF; DNA: TGTGCCAGTAGTATAGGATGGGGGGGCGCTGAAGCTTTCTTT; size: few; J: TRBJ1-1; D: -; V: TRBV19
CDR3: CASSRTPGRGVHQPQHF; DNA: TGTGCCAGCAGCCGAACGCCAGGGAGGGGGGTTCATCAGCCCCAGCATTTT; size: -; J: TRBJ1-5; D: -; V: TRBV27
CDR3: CATRTGPYNQPQHF; DNA: TGTGCCACCAGGACAGGGCCGTACAATCAGCCCCAGCATTTT; size: -; J: TRBJ1-5; D: TRBD1; V: TRBV19
CDR3: CASSWTTGGNTEAFF; DNA: TGTGCCAGCAGTTGGACGACAGGGGGGAACACTGAAGCTTTCTTT; size: once; J: TRBJ1-1; D: TRBD1; V: TRBV27
CDR3: CAWSRTGNSGNTIYF; DNA: TGTGCCTGGAGCCGGACAGGGAACTCTGGAAACACCATATATTTT; size: -; J: TRBJ1-3; D: TRBD1; V: TRBV30
CDR3: CASSPEGGLQYF; DNA: TGCGCCAGCAGCCCGGAGGGTGGCTTGCAGTATTTT; size: -; J: TRBJ2-3; D: -; V: TRBV5-1
CDR3: CASSAGQTNEKLFF; DNA: TGTGCCAGCAGCGCCGGACAGACTAATGAAAAACTGTTTTTT; size: -; J: TRBJ1-4; D: -; V: TRBV6-1
CDR3: CATEDRSGDTIYF; DNA: TGCGCCACTGAGGACAGGTCTGGAGACACCATATATTTT; size: -; J: TRBJ1-3; D: TRBD1; V: TRBV10-2
CDR3: CASSLRLSGQETQYF; DNA: TGTGCCAGCAGCTTGCGTTTAAGCGGCCAAGAGACCCAGTACTTC; size: -; J: TRBJ2-5; D: -; V: TRBV5-6
CDR3: CASSPNTGDGYTF; DNA: TGTGCCAGCTCACCGAATACAGGGGATGGCTACACCTTC; size: once; J: TRBJ1-2; D: TRBD1; V: TRBV18
CDR3: CASSFRDTSYNEQFF; DNA: TGCGCCAGCAGCTTTAGGGACACCTCCTACAATGAGCAGTTCTTC; size: few; J: TRBJ2-1; D: -; V: TRBV5-1
CDR3: CASSIVTETFF; DNA: TGTGCCAGTAGTATAGTAACAGAGACTTTCTTT; size: -; J: TRBJ1-1; D: -; V: TRBV19
CDR3: CASSVGGDYGYTF; DNA: TGTGCCAGCAGCGTAGGGGGAGACTATGGCTACACCTTC; size: once; J: TRBJ1-2; D: -; V: TRBV9
CDR3: CASSGRTGGANVLTF; DNA: TGTGCCAGCAGCGGACGGACGGGGGGGGCCAACGTCCTGACTTTC; size: -; J: TRBJ2-6; D: -; V: TRBV2
CDR3: CASSIVEGGELFF; DNA: TGTGCCAGTAGTATAGTTGAGGGAGGGGAGCTGTTTTTT; size: -; J: TRBJ2-2; D: -; V: TRBV19
CDR3: CASSLGTGGFLEDGNTIYF; DNA: TGTGCCAGCAGCTTAGGGACAGGTGGATTTCTAGAAGATGGAAACACCATATATTTT; size: -; J: TRBJ1-3; D: TRBD1; V: TRBV5-6
CDR3: CASNPASGDGETQYF; DNA: TGTGCCAGCAATCCGGCTAGCGGGGATGGTGAGACCCAGTACTTC; size: -; J: TRBJ2-5; D: TRBD2; V: TRBV6-5
CDR3: CASSIGQDTEAFF; DNA: TGCGCCAGCAGCATAGGACAGGACACTGAAGCTTTCTTT; size: few; J: TRBJ1-1; D: TRBD1; V: TRBV5-1
CDR3: CASRDNSNQPQHF; DNA: TGTGCCAGCAGAGACAATAGCAATCAGCCCCAGCATTTT; size: few; J: TRBJ1-5; D: -; V: TRBV2
CDR3: CASNQRGIDEQFF; DNA: TGTGCCAGCAACCAGCGGGGGATCGATGAGCAGTTCTTC; size: -; J: TRBJ2-1; D: TRBD2; V: TRBV6-1
CDR3: CASSLAGGVLGNTIYF; DNA: TGTGCCAGCAGCCTGGCAGGGGGTGTTCTTGGAAACACCATATATTTT; size: -; J: TRBJ1-3; D: TRBD1; V: TRBV13
CDR3: CASSFLGGVETQYF; DNA: TGTGCCAGCAGTTTCCTCGGCGGGGTAGAGACCCAGTACTTC; size: -; J: TRBJ2-5; D: -; V: TRBV28